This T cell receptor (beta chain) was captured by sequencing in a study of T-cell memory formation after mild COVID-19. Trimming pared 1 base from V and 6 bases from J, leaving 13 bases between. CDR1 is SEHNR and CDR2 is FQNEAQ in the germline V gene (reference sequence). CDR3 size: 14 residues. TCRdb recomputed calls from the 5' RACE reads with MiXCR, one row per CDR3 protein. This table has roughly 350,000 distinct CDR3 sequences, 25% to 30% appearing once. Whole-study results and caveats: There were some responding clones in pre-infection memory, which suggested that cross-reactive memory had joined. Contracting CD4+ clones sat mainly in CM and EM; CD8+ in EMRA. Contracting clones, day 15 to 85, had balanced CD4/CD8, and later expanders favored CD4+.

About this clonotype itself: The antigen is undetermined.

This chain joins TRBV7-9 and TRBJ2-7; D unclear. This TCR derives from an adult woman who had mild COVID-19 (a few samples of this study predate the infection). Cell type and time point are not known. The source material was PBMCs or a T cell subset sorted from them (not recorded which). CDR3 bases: TGTGCCAGCAGCTTAGTGGTAGGGTCGAGCGAGCAGTACTTC. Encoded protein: CASSLVVGSSEQYF. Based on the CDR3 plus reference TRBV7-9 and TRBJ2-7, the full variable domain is DTGVSQNPRHKITKRGQNVTFRCDPISEHNRLYWYRQTLGQGPEFLTYFQNEAQLEKSRLLSDRFSAERPKGSFSTLEIQRTEQGDSAMYLCASSLVVGSSEQYFGPGTRLTVT.